One sample yielded the 24 T cell receptor beta chains listed below, sequenced in a study of OX40 agonist ivuxolimab in advanced cancers. Only in-frame clones appear in the TCRdb table, and some are missing; sequencing was by immunoSEQ multiplex PCR. The repertoire holds tens of thousands of clones, with approximately 80% as singletons. The sequencing here drew on CD4+ or CD8+ T cells sorted from blood, taken in a trial of the OX40 agonist ivuxolimab. These receptors all come from an adult with an advanced solid tumor such as melanoma, head and neck, liver or kidney cancer.

In DNA, the CDR3 is TGTGCCAGCAGTGGGGTTGCCGGGACATGGGGCTACACCTTC. Its protein product is CASSGVAGTWGYTF. This chain joins TRBV27 and TRBJ1-2, with D possibly matching TRBD1 (6 bases). This CDR3 contains 14 residues. Germline CDR1 reads MNHEY; CDR2 reads SMNVEV (reference sequence). V lost 5 bases, J lost 8 bases, and 18 bases lay in between.

The chain combines TRBV28 with TRBJ1-2, with D maybe TRBD1 (5 bases). V lost 6 bases and J lost 5, with 13 bases in between. The CDR3 has 13 amino acids. The V gene's germline CDR1 is MDHEN and CDR2 SYDVKM. The chain's CDR3 is CASRGGHLYGYTF. The CDR3 bases are TGTGCCAGCAGGGGAGGACATCTGTATGGCTACACCTTC.

The CDR3 DNA is TGTGCCAGCAGCTTGGAACCCCGCGGGGGGGCCAATGAGCAGTTCTTC. This sequence encodes CASSLEPRGGANEQFF. This chain joins TRBV5-4 and TRBJ2-1; 9 bases agree with TRBD2. The length of the CDR3 is 16 residues. CDR1 and CDR2 from the germline V gene are SGHNT and YYREEE (reference sequence). The V and J ends lost 0 bases and 6 bases, in that order; junction bases with no gene match: 7.

This chain joins TRBV9 and TRBJ1-2, with TRBD1 identical over 12 bases. The CDR3 runs to 15 residues. Germline values: CDR1 SGDLS, CDR2 YYNGEE. The ends lost 4 bases at V and 8 bases at J; junction bases unmatched: 9. CDR3 in amino acids: CASSPGTGGLGGYTF. CDR3 bases: TGTGCCAGCAGCCCCGGGACAGGGGGCCTGGGAGGCTACACCTTC.

The chain employs TRBV7-9 and TRBJ2-7; TRBD2 aligns across 7 bases. This CDR3 spans 15 amino acids. Germline CDR1 reads SEHNR; CDR2 reads FQNEAQ (reference sequence). V gave up 2 bases and J gave up 2 bases; unmatched junction bases: 6. As DNA, the CDR3 is TGTGCCAGCAGCTTACCCGGCGGGAGAACCTACGAGCAGTACTTC. Encoded protein: CASSLPGGRTYEQYF.

The V and J genes are TRBV2 and TRBJ2-3; the match to TRBD2 covers 9 bases. With 3 bases clipped from V and 4 bases from J, the junction kept 8 bases outside the gene matches. This CDR3 spans 16 amino acids. Germline V lookup: CDR1 SNHLY, CDR2 FYNNEI. CDR3 sequence: CASSELAGATADTQYF. The CDR3, as DNA: TGTGCCAGCAGTGAGTTAGCGGGAGCAACCGCAGATACGCAGTATTTT. Using reference TRBV2 and TRBJ2-3 for the parts outside the CDR3, the full variable domain is EPEVTQTPSHQVTQMGQEVILRCVPISNHLYFYWYRQILGQKVEFLVSFYNNEISEKSEIFDDQFSVERPDGSNFTLKIRSTKLEDSAMYFCASSELAGATADTQYFGPGTRLTVL.

Only a few counts were recorded for this clone. V is TRBV11-2 and J is TRBJ1-1; D unresolved. The germline CDR1 and CDR2 sequences are SGHAT and FQNNGV. CDR3 length: 14 residues. Trimming removed 3 bases from V and 2 bases from J, with 10 bases in between. CDR3 DNA sequence: TGTGCCAGCAGCTTCACGGAGATAAACACTGAAGCTTTCTTT. This sequence encodes CASSFTEINTEAFF.

This clone showed up just a few times. The genes are TRBV5-4 and TRBJ2-2, with a weak D call TRBD2 (6 bases). In germline, CDR1 is SGHNT, CDR2 YYREEE (reference sequence). V was clipped by 2 bases and J by 2 bases, with 13 bases between them. This CDR3 comprises 16 residues. The CDR3 region has the DNA TGTGCCAGCAGCTTCCTACTAGCAAAAAACACCGGGGAGCTGTTTTTT. Residues: CASSFLLAKNTGELFF.

The chain joins TRBV13 to TRBJ2-7; D call uncertain. The CDR3 is 16 residues long. Trimming shortened V by 2 bases and J by 3 bases, and 17 bases separated the two germline ends. Per the germline V gene, CDR1 is PRHDT and CDR2 is FYEKMQ (reference sequence). CDR3 region: CASSLRKDLPLYEQYF. CDR3 DNA: TGTGCCAGCAGCTTAAGAAAGGACCTACCCCTCTACGAGCAGTACTTC.

The chain recombines TRBV2 with TRBJ2-5; 12 nucleotides match TRBD1. V shed 0 bases, J shed 5 bases, and the junction held 4 bases outside the gene matches. Germline V gene sequence: CDR1 SNHLY, CDR2 FYNNEI. The CDR3 consists of 16 residues. The CDR3 DNA sequence: TGTGCCAGCAGTGAAGCACCGGGACAGGGGGCTGAGACCCAGTACTTC. The encoded protein is CASSEAPGQGAETQYF.

The chain is built from TRBV15 and TRBJ2-7; no firm D call. Germline V gene sequence: CDR1 LNHNV, CDR2 YYDKDF (reference sequence). V was pared by 0 bases and J by 0 bases, with 3 bases between. This CDR3 is built from 13 residues. The CDR3 sequence: CATSREFSYEQYF. The CDR3 DNA sequence: TGTGCCACCAGCAGAGAGTTCTCCTACGAGCAGTACTTC.

This chain joins TRBV29-1 and TRBJ1-2; D is unresolved. Looked up from germline, CDR1 is SQVTM and CDR2 is ANQGSEA. The germline V and J ends were trimmed by 3 bases and 8 bases, with 7 bases remaining between them. There are 10 residues in the CDR3. In DNA form, the CDR3 reads TGCAGCGTTGAGCCTCACGGCTACACCTTC. Translation gives CSVEPHGYTF.

The rearrangement joins TRBV18 to TRBJ1-3; unclear D gene. V shed 3 bases and J shed 3 bases, with 15 bases lying between them. There are 16 residues in the CDR3. The germline gives CDR1 KGHSH, CDR2 LQKENI. The CDR3 loop reads CASSPQRRSSGNTIYF. DNA for the CDR3: TGTGCCAGCTCACCCCAACGGCGTTCAAGTGGAAACACCATATATTTT.

The chain links TRBV5-5 to TRBJ2-3; 9 nucleotides line up with TRBD2. Germline CDR1 is SGHKS and CDR2 is YYEKEE (reference sequence). The CDR3 consists of 15 residues. Trimming cost V 2 bases and J 4 bases; bases outside gene matches: 5. This CDR3 is CASSFLAGRSDTQYF. The CDR3 nucleotides read TGTGCCAGCAGCTTTCTAGCGGGACGGTCAGATACGCAGTATTTT.

This clone has only a few counts. This rearrangement joins TRBV11-2 to TRBJ1-6; D is undetermined. Germline CDR1 is SGHAT and CDR2 is FQNNGV. This CDR3 region has 12 residues. Trimming shortened V by 3 bases and J by 10 bases, and 7 bases separated the two germline ends. CDR3 sequence (DNA): TGTGCCAGCAGCTTCGTCTTCTCACCCCTCCACTTT. Its protein product is CASSFVFSPLHF.

This chain connects TRBV28 to TRBJ1-1, with D possibly matching TRBD1 (5 bases). The germline V gene encodes CDR1 MDHEN and CDR2 SYDVKM. V was cut by 3 bases and J by 4 bases, with 15 bases left in between. This CDR3 is 15 amino acids long. In DNA form, the CDR3 reads TGTGCCAGCAGTTTGGGCCGGGGGGAGGCCACTGAAGCTTTCTTT. It specifies CASSLGRGEATEAFF.

The chain combines TRBV5-1 with TRBJ2-2; no clear D gene. The germline V gene encodes CDR1 SGHRS and CDR2 YFSETQ. Trimming removed 4 bases from V and 0 bases from J, with 7 bases in between. This CDR3 is built from 14 residues. The CDR3 DNA follows: TGCGCCAGCAGCAGCCACTCGAACACCGGGGAGCTGTTTTTT. Encoded protein: CASSSHSNTGELFF.

The rearrangement uses TRBV7-1 and TRBJ2-7, with TRBD2 as a possible D gene (6 bases). TRBV7-1 is an ORF, with its function uncertain. V lost 4 bases to trimming and J lost 4 bases, with 14 bases between them. The CDR3 is 14 residues long. The CDR3 loop is CASSLAPGRYEQYF. In DNA, the CDR3 is TGTGCCAGCAGCTTGGCCCCGGGGAGGTACGAGCAGTACTTC.

The gene calls are TRBV21-1 and TRBJ2-4. TRBV21-1 constitutes a pseudogene. The CDR3 extends over 16 amino acids. CDR3: CASSPVGGCGKNIQYF. In nucleotides, the CDR3 is TGTGCCAGCAGCCCAGTCGGGGGCTGTGGCAAAAACATTCAGTACTTC.

The chain combines TRBV6-1 with TRBJ1-2; D unclear. The CDR3 is 12 residues long. The V end lost 4 bases, the J end lost 4 bases, and 7 bases lay between the germline ends. Germline V gene data show CDR1 as MNHNS and CDR2 as SASEGT. The CDR3 region is CASSAGFYGYTF. The CDR3 DNA follows: TGTGCCAGCAGTGCGGGGTTCTATGGCTACACCTTC.

V gene TRBV5-1 combines with J gene TRBJ1-3, with a weak D call TRBD1 (5 bases). Germline-derived CDR1 and CDR2 are SGHRS and YFSETQ. Between the trimmed V and J ends, which lost 1 base and 2 bases, there was a span of 16 bases. The CDR3 length is 17 residues. The CDR3 is CASSLFYRFIPGNTIYF. The CDR3 DNA follows: TGCGCCAGCAGCTTGTTTTACAGGTTCATTCCTGGAAACACCATATATTTT.

Only one count was recorded for this clone. The chain recombines TRBV28 with TRBJ2-7, with D uncertain. Germline CDR1 reads MDHEN; CDR2 reads SYDVKM. There are 13 residues in the CDR3. The V and J ends lost 6 bases and 4 bases respectively, with 13 bases between them. CDR3 in DNA: TGTGCCAGCAGGGACGGCTTACCTTACGAGCAGTACTTC. It encodes CASRDGLPYEQYF.

The rearrangement joins TRBV4-1 to TRBJ2-3; no clear D. Germline CDR1 is MGHRA and CDR2 is YSYEKL. This CDR3 is 17 amino acids long. The V end was cut by 0 bases, the J end by 1 base, with 14 bases between. The CDR3 DNA follows: TGCGCCAGCAGCCAAGACTTTCTAGGCGGAGGCACAGATACGCAGTATTTT. Its protein is CASSQDFLGGGTDTQYF.

This clone was counted a few times. This sequence joins TRBV29-1 and TRBJ1-1, with 8 bases matching TRBD1. The J segment lost 5 bases and the V segment lost 7 bases, leaving 9 bases of the junction unmatched. This CDR3 comprises 13 residues. Germline-derived CDR1 and CDR2 are SQVTM and ANQGSEA. The CDR3 is CSGLGQGLTEAFF. CDR3 nucleotides: TGCAGCGGCTTAGGACAGGGCTTGACTGAAGCTTTCTTT. The variable domain in full, completed from reference TRBV29-1 and TRBJ1-1, reads SAVISQKPSRDICQRGTSLTIQCQVDSQVTMMFWYRQQPGQSLTLIATANQGSEATYESGFVIDKFPISRPNLTFSTLTVSNMSPEDSSIYLCSGLGQGLTEAFFGQGTRLTVV.